One sample yielded the 11 T cell receptor beta chains listed below, sequenced in a study of Graves' ophthalmopathy and Graves' hyperthyroidism. Transcripts of RNA were the source for amplifying TCR beta CDR3 regions. HTBI primers primed a first-round RT-PCR, and a second-round multiplex PCR followed. TCRdb passed the multiplex PCR reads through MiXCR, listing each CDR3 protein once. The profile shows 900,000 to 1,200,000 distinct CDR3 sequences, less than 45% of them singletons. Material: peripheral blood or thyroid tissue (not recorded which). The receptors derive from an adult man with Graves' hyperthyroidism.

This clonotype was seen a few times. The chain recombines TRBV7-9 with TRBJ2-3; D possibly corresponds to TRBD2 (5 bases). Trimming shortened V by 5 bases and J by 2 bases, and 14 bases separated the two germline ends. CDR3 length: 15 amino acids. CDR1 and CDR2 from the germline V gene are SEHNR and FQNEAQ (reference sequence). CDR3 nucleotide sequence: TGTGCCAGCAGCCAGAGCTGGGGAGACACAGATACGCAGTATTTT. Translation: CASSQSWGDTDTQYF. The full variable domain, rest sourced from reference TRBV7-9 and TRBJ2-3, is DTGVSQNPRHKITKRGQNVTFRCDPISEHNRLYWYRQTLGQGPEFLTYFQNEAQLEKSRLLSDRFSAERPKGSFSTLEIQRTEQGDSAMYLCASSQSWGDTDTQYFGPGTRLTVL.

Many counts were recorded for this clonotype. V and J are TRBV20-1 and TRBJ1-2; D is undetermined. Per germline, CDR1 DFQATT and CDR2 SNEGSKA (reference sequence). V was shortened by 1 base and J by 4 bases, with 13 bases between the two germline ends. This CDR3 has 14 residues. In nucleotides, the CDR3 is TGCAGTGCTAGAGTCGGCGTATCGGGCTATGGCTACACCTTC. Its protein product is CSARVGVSGYGYTF.

The sample holds many counts of this clonotype. The chain couples TRBV29-1 to TRBJ1-4, with a weak D call TRBD1 (6 bases). V was pared by 0 bases and J by 15 bases, with 20 bases between. There are 14 residues in the CDR3. Germline values: CDR1 SQVTM, CDR2 ANQGSEA. The CDR3 sequence is CSVEEGAGGKDVFF. DNA for the CDR3: TGCAGCGTTGAAGAGGGGGCAGGTGGCAAGGATGTGTTTTTT.

In this sample, this clonotype turned up many times. The rearrangement uses TRBV7-2 and TRBJ2-5, with D uncertain. V lost 2 bases to trimming and J lost 5 bases, with 9 bases between them. The CDR3 is 13 amino acids. In germline, CDR1 is SGHTA, CDR2 FQGNSA. CDR3 amino acids: CASSLLFRETQYF. As DNA, the CDR3 is TGTGCCAGCAGCTTACTATTTAGGGAGACCCAGTACTTC. Using reference TRBV7-2 and TRBJ2-5 for the parts outside the CDR3, the full variable domain is GAGVSQSPSNKVTEKGKDVELRCDPISGHTALYWYRQSLGQGLEFLIYFQGNSAPDKSGLPSDRFSAERTGGSVSTLTIQRTQQEDSAVYLCASSLLFRETQYFGPGTRLLVL.

CDR3 amino acids: CASTPGTGSSGANVLTF. CDR3 nucleotides: TGTGCCAGCACCCCCGGGACAGGATCCTCTGGGGCCAACGTCCTGACTTTC. This sequence joins TRBV19 and TRBJ2-6; 8 bases are shared with TRBD1. Germline CDR1 is LNHDA and CDR2 is SQIVND (reference sequence). This CDR3 contains 17 residues. The junction had 10 bases not matched to a gene; V was cut back by 9 bases and J by 0 bases.

This clonotype was seen repeatedly, ten times or more. The chain is built from TRBV29-1 and TRBJ1-4; unclear D gene. The germline CDR1 and CDR2 sequences are SQVTM and ANQGSEA. The CDR3 consists of 13 residues. The V end lost 7 bases, the J end lost 8 bases, and 17 bases lay between the germline ends. CDR3 sequence (DNA): TGCAGCGAAGGATGTCACCCCCCCGAAAAACTGTTTTTT. This encodes CSEGCHPPEKLFF.

This clonotype was counted a single time. At one end, the junction sequence differs from germline, possibly due to a read error. The chain is built from TRBV7-9 and TRBJ1-3, with TRBD1 as a possible D gene (6 bases). This CDR3 region has 17 residues. CDR1 SEHNR and CDR2 FQNEAQ come from the germline V gene (reference sequence). As DNA, the CDR3 is TGTGCCAGCAGCTCAGGGGTCGCTTTTCCCTCTGGAAACACCAAATATTTT. Translation gives CASSSGVAFPSGNTKYF.

In DNA form, the CDR3 reads TGCAGCGTAGGCGTAGGGATGGCTGAAGCTTTCTTT. Translating it yields CSVGVGMAEAFF. V usage is TRBV29-1 and J usage is TRBJ1-1, with D uncertain. Trimming removed 6 bases at V and 6 bases at J, with 14 bases between. The CDR3 totals 12 residues. Germline values: CDR1 SQVTM, CDR2 ANQGSEA.

This clonotype was counted at least ten times. The chain has TRBV29-1 and TRBJ2-7; 10 bases agree with TRBD1. Germline CDR1 is SQVTM and CDR2 is ANQGSEA. The V segment lost 7 bases and the J segment 6 bases; nucleotides outside the gene matches: 9. The CDR3 runs 13 residues. The CDR3, as DNA: TGCAGCGCCCTACCCGGGACAGGGGCCGAGCAGTACTTC. Translating it yields CSALPGTGAEQYF.

Comments on this clonotype: A read error is possible here, since a much larger clone lies one base away. The genes are TRBV5-1 and TRBJ2-2; D not resolved. Deletions cut 1 base from V and 7 bases from J, with 11 bases between. This CDR3 is 14 amino acids long. Germline CDR1 is SGHRS and CDR2 is YFSETQ. The CDR3 loop reads CASSLLHVHGELFF. CDR3 coding DNA: TGCGCCAGCAGCTTGCTACATGTGCACGGGGAGCTGTTTTTT. The whole variable domain, filled in from reference TRBV5-1 and TRBJ2-2, reads KAGVTQTPRYLIKTRGQQVTLSCSPISGHRSVSWYQQTPGQGLQFLFEYFSETQRNKGNFPGRFSGRQFSNSRSEMNVSTLELGDSALYLCASSLLHVHGELFFGEGSRLTVL.

This clonotype has a count of ten or more. At one boundary the junction diverges from the germline segment, which might be a read error. The CDR3 coding sequence is TGCGCCAGCACCTTGGATGGCAGGGGAAATCAGCCCCAGCATTTT. It yields the protein CASTLDGRGNQPQHF. V and J are TRBV5-1 and TRBJ1-5; D possibly corresponds to TRBD1 (6 bases). Germline V gene sequence: CDR1 SGHRS, CDR2 YFSETQ. The CDR3 runs to 15 residues.